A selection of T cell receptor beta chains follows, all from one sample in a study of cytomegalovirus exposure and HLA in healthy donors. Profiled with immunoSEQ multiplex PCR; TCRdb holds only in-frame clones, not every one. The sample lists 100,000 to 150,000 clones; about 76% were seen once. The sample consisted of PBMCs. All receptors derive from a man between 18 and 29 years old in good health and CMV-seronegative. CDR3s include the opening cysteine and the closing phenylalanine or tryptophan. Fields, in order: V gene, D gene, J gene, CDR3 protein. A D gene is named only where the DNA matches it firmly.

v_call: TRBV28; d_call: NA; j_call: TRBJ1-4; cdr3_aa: CASISPGQGNEKLFF
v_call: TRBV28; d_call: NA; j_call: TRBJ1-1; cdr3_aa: CASSSSFVNTEAFF
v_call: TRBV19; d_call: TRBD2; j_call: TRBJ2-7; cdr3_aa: CATQERGRDEQYF
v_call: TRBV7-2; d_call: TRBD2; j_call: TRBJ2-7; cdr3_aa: CASSLTLRGGPGEQYF
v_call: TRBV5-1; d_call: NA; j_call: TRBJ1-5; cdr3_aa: CASRPEGGNQPQHF
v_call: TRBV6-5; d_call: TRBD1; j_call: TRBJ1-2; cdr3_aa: CASSDRTGGGYTF
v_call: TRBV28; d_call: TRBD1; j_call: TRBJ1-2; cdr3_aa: CASSRGQGLDYGYTF
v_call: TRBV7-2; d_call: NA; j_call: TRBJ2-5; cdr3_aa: CASSPVQVQETQYF
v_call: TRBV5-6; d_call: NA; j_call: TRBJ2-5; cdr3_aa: CASSFGGEGAQYF
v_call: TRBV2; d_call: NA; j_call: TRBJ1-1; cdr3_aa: CASSEDSRCKAFF
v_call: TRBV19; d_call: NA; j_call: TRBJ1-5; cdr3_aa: CASTNRAQPQHF
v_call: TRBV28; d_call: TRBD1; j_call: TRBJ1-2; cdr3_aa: CASSRDRRYTF
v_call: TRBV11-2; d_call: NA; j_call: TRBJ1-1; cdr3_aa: CASSSSKGGVAEAFF
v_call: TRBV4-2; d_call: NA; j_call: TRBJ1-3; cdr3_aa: CASSLGAGDLSSGNTIYF
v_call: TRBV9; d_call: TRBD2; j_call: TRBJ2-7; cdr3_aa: CASSTSGGAPYEQYF
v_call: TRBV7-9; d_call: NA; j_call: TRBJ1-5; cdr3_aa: CASSSAGGGGQPQHF
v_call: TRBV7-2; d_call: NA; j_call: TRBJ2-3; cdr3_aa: CASSLRTDTQYF
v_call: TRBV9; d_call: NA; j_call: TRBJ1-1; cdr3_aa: CASSVEHRPNTEAFF
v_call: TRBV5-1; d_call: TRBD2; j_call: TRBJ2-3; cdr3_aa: CASSLTGTRGTDTQYF
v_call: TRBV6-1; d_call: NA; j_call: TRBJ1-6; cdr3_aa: CASSEALWDTLLPLHF
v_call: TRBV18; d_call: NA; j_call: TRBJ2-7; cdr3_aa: CASSPPPPVKSYEQYF
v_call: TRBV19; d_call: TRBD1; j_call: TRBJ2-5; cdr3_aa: CASRRTGGSETQYF
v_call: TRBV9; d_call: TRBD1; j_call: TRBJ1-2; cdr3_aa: CASSPRQGGKGYTF
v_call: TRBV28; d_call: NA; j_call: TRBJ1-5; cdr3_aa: CASSLSGSNQPQHF
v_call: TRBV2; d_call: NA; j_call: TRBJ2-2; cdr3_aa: CAKSTGDTGELFF
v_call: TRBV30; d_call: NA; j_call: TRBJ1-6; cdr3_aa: CAWATGSSYNSPLHF
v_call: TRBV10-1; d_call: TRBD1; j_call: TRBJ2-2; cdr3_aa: CASSWQGDGELFF
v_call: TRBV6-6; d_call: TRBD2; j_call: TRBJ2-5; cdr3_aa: CASNELATTQETQYF
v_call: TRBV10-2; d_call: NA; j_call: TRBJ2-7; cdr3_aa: CASRGPGQIDYEQYF
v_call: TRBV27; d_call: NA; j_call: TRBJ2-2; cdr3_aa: CASSPRGDRRNTGELFF
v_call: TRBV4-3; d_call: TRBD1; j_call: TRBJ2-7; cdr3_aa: CASSSGTGYEQYF
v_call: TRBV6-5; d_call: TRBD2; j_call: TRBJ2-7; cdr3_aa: CASSSPPGRGGYEQYF
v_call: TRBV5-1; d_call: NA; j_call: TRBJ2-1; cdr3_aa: CASSSWGPPSALGLGVNEQFF
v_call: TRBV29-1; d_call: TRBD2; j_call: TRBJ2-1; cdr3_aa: CSCRPGLAPNEQFF
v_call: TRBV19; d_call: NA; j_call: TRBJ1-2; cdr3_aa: CASSIFGLNTPNYGYTF
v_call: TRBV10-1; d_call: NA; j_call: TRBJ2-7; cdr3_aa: CASSSDSSPPYEQYF
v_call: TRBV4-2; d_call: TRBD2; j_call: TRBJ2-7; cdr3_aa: CASSQGLAGAYEQYF
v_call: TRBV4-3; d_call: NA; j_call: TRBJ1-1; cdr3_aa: CASSQDRVASEAFF
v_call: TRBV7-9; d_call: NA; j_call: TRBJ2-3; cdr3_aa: CSSREAPNTQYF
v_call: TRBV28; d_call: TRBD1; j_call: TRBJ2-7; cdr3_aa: CASSQGQPDSYEQYF
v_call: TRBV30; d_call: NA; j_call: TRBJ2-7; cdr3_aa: CAWSVPWRSSYEQYF
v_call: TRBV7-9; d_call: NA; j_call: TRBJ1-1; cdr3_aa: CASSSPGGTEAFF
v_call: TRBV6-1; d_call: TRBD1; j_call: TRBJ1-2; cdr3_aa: CASRSRDRAEGYTF
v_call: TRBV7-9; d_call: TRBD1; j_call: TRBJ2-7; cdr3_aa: CASTGIGTGIYEQYF
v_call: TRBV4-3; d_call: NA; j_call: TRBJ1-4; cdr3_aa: CASSRGDGGKNEKLFF
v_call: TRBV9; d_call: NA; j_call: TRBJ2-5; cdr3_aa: CASSPRLYQETQYF